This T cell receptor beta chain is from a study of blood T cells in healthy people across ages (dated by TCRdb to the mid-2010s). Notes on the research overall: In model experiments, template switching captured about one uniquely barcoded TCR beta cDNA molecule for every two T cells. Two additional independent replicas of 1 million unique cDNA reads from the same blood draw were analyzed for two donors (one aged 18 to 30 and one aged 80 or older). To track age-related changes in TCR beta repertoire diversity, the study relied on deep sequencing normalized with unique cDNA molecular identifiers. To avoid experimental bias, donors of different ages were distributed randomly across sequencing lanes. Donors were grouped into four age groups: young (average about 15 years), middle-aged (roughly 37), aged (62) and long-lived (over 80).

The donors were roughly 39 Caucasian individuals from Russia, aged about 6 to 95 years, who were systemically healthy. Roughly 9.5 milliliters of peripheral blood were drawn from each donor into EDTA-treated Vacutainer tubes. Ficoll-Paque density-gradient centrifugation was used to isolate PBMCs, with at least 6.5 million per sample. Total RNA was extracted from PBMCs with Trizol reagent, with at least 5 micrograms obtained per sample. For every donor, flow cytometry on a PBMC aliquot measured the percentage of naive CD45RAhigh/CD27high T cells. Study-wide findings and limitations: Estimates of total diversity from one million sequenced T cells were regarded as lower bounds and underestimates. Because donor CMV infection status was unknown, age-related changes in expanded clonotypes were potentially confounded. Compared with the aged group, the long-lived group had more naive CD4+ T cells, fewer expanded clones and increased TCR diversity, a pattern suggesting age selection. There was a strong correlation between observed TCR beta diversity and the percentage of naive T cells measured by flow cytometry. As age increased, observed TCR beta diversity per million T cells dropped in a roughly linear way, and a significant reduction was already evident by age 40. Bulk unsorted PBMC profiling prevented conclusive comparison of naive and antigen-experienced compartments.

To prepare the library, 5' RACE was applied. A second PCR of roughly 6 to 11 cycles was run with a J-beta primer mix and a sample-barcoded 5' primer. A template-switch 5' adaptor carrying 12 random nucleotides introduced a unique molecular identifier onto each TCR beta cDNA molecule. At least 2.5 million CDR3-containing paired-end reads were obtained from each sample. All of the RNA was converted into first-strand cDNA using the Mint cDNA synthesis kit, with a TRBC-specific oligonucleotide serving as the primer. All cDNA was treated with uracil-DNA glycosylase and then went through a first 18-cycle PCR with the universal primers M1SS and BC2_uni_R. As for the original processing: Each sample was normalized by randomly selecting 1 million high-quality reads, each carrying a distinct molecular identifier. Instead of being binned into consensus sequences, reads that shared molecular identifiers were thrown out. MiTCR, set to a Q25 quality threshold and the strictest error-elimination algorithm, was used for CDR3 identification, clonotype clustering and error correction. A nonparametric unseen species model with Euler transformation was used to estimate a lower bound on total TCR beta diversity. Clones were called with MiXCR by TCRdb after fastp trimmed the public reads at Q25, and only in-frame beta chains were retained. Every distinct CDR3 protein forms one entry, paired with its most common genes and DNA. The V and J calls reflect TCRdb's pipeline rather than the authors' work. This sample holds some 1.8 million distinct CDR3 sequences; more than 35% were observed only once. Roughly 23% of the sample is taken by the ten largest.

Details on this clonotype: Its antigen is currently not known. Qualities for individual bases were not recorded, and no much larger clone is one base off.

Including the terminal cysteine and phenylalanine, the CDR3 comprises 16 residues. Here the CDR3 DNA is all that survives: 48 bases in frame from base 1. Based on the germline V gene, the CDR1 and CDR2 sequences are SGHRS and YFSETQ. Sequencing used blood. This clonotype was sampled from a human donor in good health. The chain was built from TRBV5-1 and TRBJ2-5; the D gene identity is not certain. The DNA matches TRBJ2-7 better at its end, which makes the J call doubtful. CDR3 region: CASSLVPEPESYEQYF. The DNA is TGCGCCAGCAGCTTGGTCCCAGAACCGGAATCTTACGAGCAGTACTTC.